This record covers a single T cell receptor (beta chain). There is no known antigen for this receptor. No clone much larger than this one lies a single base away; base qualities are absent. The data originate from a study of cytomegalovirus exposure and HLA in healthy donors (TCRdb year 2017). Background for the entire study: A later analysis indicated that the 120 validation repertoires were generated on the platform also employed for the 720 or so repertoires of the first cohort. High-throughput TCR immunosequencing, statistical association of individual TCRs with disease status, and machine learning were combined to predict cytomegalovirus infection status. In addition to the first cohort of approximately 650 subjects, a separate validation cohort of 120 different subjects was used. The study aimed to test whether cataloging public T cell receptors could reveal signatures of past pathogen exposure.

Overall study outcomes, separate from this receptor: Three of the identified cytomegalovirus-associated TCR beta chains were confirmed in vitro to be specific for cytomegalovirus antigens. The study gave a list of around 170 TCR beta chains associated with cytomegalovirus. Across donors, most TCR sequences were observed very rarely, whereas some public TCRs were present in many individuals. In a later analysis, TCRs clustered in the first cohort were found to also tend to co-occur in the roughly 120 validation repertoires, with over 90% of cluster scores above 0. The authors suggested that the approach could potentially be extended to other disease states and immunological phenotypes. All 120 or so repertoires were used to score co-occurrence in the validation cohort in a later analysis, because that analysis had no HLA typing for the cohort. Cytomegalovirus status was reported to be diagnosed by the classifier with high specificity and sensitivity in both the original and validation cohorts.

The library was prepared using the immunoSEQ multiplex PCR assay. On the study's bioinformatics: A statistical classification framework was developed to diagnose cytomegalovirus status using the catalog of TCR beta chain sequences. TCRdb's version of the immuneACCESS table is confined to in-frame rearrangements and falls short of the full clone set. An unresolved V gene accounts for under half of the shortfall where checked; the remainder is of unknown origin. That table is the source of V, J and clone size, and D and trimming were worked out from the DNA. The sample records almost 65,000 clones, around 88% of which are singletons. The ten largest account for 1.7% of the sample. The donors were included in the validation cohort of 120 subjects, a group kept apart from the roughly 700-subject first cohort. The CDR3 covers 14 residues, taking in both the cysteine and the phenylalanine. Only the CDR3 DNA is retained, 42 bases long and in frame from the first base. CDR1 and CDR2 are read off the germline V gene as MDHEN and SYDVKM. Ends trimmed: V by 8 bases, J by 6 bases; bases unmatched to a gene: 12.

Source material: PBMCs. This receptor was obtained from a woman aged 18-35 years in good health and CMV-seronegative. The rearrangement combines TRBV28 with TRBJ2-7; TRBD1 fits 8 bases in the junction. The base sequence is TGTGCCAGCCTAAGATCCGGGACAGGCGGCGAGCAGTACTTC. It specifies CASLRSGTGGEQYF.